The rows below give T cell receptor beta chains drawn from one sample of a study of blood T cell repertoires in COVID-19. Measured with immunoSEQ multiplex PCR; TCRdb has only the in-frame clones, and not every one. The sample lists 300,000 to 450,000 clones, around 84% occurring once. Specimen: peripheral blood. The receptors derive from a human donor in a cohort sampled during active COVID-19. The CDR3 runs from the conserved cysteine through the conserved F or W. D genes are given only for firm matches. A row's size may be missing; if present it is once, few, many or a size class.

TRBV7-6	TRBD1	.	TRBJ1-2	TGTGCCAGCAGCTTAGTGGCAGGGGGCGCCGGATCCTATGGCTACACCTTC	CASSLVAGGAGSYGYTF
TRBV7-2	.	.	TRBJ1-4	TGTGCCAGCAGCTTAAATTCAGGCAATAATGAAAAACTGTTTTTT	CASSLNSGNNEKLFF
TRBV10-2	.	few	TRBJ1-1	TGCGCCACGGGCGGGTCTGAAGCTTTCTTT	CATGGSEAFF
TRBV6-1	TRBD2	few	TRBJ2-3	TGTGCCAGCAGTGAAACTAGCGGGGGACCAGATACGCAGTATTTT	CASSETSGGPDTQYF
TRBV4-1	.	.	TRBJ2-1	TGCGCCAGCAGCCAAGTTTACCTAGCCGTAGTGGGTGAGCAGTTCTTC	CASSQVYLAVVGEQFF
TRBV7-9	TRBD1	.	TRBJ1-2	TGTGCCAGCAGCTTAGCGGTGGACAGGAACTATGGCTACACCTTC	CASSLAVDRNYGYTF
TRBV6-5	.	.	TRBJ1-1	TGTGCCAGCAGAGGGACTAACTCGGGCACTGAAGCTTTCTTT	CASRGTNSGTEAFF
TRBV7-9	TRBD2	.	TRBJ2-3	TGTGCCAGCAGCTCGTATGCCAGGGTGACTAGCGGGGGGACAGATACGCAGTATTTT	CASSSYARVTSGGTDTQYF
TRBV2	TRBD1	.	TRBJ1-5	TGTGCCAGCGCTAGACAGGGGTGGAATCAGCCCCAGCATTTT	CASARQGWNQPQHF
TRBV1	.	.	TRBJ2-4	TGCACCAGCAGCCAAGATGGGGGGGACGGGAAAAACATTCAGTACTTC	CTSSQDGGDGKNIQYF
TRBV10-3	.	.	TRBJ2-2	TGTGCCATCAGTGAGGTACACGTCCCGAACACCGGGGAGCTGTTTTTT	CAISEVHVPNTGELFF
TRBV21-1	.	.	TRBJ2-7	TGTGCCAGCTCCCGGTCCTGCTCCTACGAGCAGTACTTC	CASSRSCSYEQYF
TRBV3-1/TRBV3-2	.	.	TRBJ1-3	TGTGCCAGCAGCCAAGAAAAGCCTGGAAACACCATATATTTT	CASSQEKPGNTIYF
TRBV27	.	.	TRBJ2-7	TGTGCCAGGGCGCCAGCTCTAGCTGGTCCCCACGAGCAGTACTTC	CARAPALAGPHEQYF
TRBV5-5	.	.	TRBJ2-7	TGTGCCAGCAGCCCCTACCTTGGGCGCCCTTTCTCCTACGAGCAGTACTTC	CASSPYLGRPFSYEQYF
TRBV30	.	once	TRBJ2-2	TGTGCCTGGAGCAGGGCCACCGGGGAGCTGTTTTTT	CAWSRATGELFF
TRBV6-5	.	.	TRBJ2-7	TGTGCCAGCAGTTACTTCCTCAAGGGACATCAGTACTTC	CASSYFLKGHQYF
TRBV12-3/TRBV12-4	TRBD2	.	TRBJ2-5	TGTGCCAGCAGAGTAGCGGGTGAAGAGACCCAGTACTTC	CASRVAGEETQYF
TRBV27	.	once	TRBJ2-1	TGTGCCAGCAGGAGACAGACATACAATGAGCAGTTCTTC	CASRRQTYNEQFF
TRBV4-1	.	.	TRBJ1-3	TGCGCCAGCAGCCCCAGCCCAGGGATCTCTGGAAACACCATATATTTT	CASSPSPGISGNTIYF
TRBV7-9	.	once	TRBJ1-2	TGTGCCAGCAGCTCAGACACATTCCTTCGTGGCTACACCTTC	CASSSDTFLRGYTF
TRBV9	TRBD1	.	TRBJ1-2	TGTGCCAGCAGTCTAGGACAGGTTTATGGCTACACCTTC	CASSLGQVYGYTF
TRBV7-8	.	.	TRBJ2-7	TGTGCCAGCAGCACATCAGACGAGCAGTACTTC	CASSTSDEQYF
TRBV2	TRBD1	.	TRBJ1-4	TGTGCCAGCAGCGACAGGGTTAACAGGGACGAAAAACTGTTTTTT	CASSDRVNRDEKLFF
TRBV3-1/TRBV3-2	TRBD2	.	TRBJ2-3	TGTGCCAGCAGCAAAAGCCCGCTAGCGGGGGAATACACAGATACGCAGTATTTT	CASSKSPLAGEYTDTQYF
TRBV29-1	.	.	TRBJ2-7	TGCAGCGTTGGATCAGGGAGGTACGAGCAGTACTTC	CSVGSGRYEQYF
TRBV7-9	TRBD1	.	TRBJ2-7	TGTGCCAGCAGCTCAACCTTCACGACAGGGTCGAGTGAGCAGTACTTC	CASSSTFTTGSSEQYF